This is a list of T cell receptor beta chains from one sample in a study of a mutant IDH1 vaccine in newly diagnosed glioma. The table came from immunoSEQ multiplex PCR; TCRdb's copy has only in-frame clones and leaves some out. The table lists 69,000 or so clones, about 87% of them singletons. Their recognized antigens are unknown. The input for sequencing was PBMCs, taken from a glioma patient whose treatment included an IDH1 peptide vaccine. These receptors all come from a man younger than 40 with glioma. Both conserved end residues are part of each CDR3. D genes are given only for firm matches. Rows give clone size only sometimes, using once, few, many, or a class for an expanded clone.

d_call clone_size j_call v_call cdr3_aa cdr3_nt
NA NA TRBJ2-2 TRBV4-3 CASSQTRGRTGELFF TGCGCCAGCAGCCAAACTCGGGGTAGGACCGGGGAGCTGTTTTTT
NA NA TRBJ2-1 TRBV11-2 CASSTYEGVEQFF TGTGCCAGCAGCACCTACGAGGGGGTTGAGCAGTTCTTC
NA NA TRBJ2-7 TRBV2 CASSDRSSEQYF TGTGCCAGCAGTGACCGGTCGTCTGAGCAGTACTTC
NA NA TRBJ2-1 TRBV7-9 CASSLSSRPTYNEQFF TGTGCCAGCAGCTTAAGTTCGCGGCCAACCTACAATGAGCAGTTCTTC
TRBD1 once TRBJ1-4 TRBV10-3 CAISESSGGGEKLFF TGTGCCATCAGTGAGTCGTCAGGGGGGGGTGAAAAACTGTTTTTT
NA once TRBJ1-1 TRBV6-5 CASSSGGSFNSEAFF TGTGCCAGCAGTTCTGGTGGTAGCTTTAACTCTGAAGCTTTCTTT
TRBD2 NA TRBJ2-7 TRBV2 CASSESSGGTYEQYF TGTGCCAGCAGTGAATCCAGCGGGGGGACCTACGAGCAGTACTTC
NA NA TRBJ1-5 TRBV19 CASSIVGPQSPQHF TGTGCCAGTAGTATAGTCGGACCCCAATCACCCCAGCATTTT
NA NA TRBJ2-7 TRBV11-1 CASSFRRGPYEQYF TGTGCCAGCAGCTTCCGGAGGGGACCTTACGAGCAGTACTTC
NA NA TRBJ1-1 TRBV6-6 CASRLRDTEAFF TGTGCCAGCAGGCTCAGGGACACTGAAGCTTTCTTT
NA NA TRBJ2-5 TRBV5-6 CASSEALAKETQYF TGTGCCAGCAGCGAGGCCCTAGCTAAAGAGACCCAGTACTTC